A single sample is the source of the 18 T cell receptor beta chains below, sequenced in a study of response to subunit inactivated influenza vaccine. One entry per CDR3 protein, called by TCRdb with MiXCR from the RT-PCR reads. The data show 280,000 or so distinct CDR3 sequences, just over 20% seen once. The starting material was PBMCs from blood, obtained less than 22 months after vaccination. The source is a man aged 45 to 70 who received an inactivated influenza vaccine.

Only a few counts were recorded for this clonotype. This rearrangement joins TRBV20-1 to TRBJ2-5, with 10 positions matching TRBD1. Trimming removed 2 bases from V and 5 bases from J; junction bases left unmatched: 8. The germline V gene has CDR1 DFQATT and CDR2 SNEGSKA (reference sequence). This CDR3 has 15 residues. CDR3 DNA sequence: TGCAGTGCTAGATACGGAGGACAGGGGGGGGAGACCCAGTACTTC. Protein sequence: CSARYGGQGGETQYF.

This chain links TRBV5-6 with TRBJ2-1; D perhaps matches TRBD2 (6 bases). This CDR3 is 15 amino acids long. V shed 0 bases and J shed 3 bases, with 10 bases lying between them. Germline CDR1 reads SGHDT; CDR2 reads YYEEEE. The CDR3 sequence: CASSLVPGDYNEQFF. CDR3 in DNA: TGTGCCAGCAGCTTGGTTCCGGGGGACTACAATGAGCAGTTCTTC. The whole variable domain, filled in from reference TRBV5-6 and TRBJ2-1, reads DAGVTQSPTHLIKTRGQQVTLRCSPKSGHDTVSWYQQALGQGPQFIFQYYEEEERQRGNFPDRFSGHQFPNYSSELNVNALLLGDSALYLCASSLVPGDYNEQFFGPGTRLTVL.

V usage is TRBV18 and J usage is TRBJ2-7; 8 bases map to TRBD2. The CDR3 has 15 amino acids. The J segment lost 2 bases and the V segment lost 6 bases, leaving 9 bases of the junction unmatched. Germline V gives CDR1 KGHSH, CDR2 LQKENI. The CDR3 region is CASSPGRGVPYEQYF. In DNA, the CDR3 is TGTGCCAGCTCCCCCGGGAGGGGAGTTCCCTACGAGCAGTACTTC. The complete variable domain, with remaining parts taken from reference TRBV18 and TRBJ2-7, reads NAGVMQNPRHLVRRRGQEARLRCSPMKGHSHVYWYRQLPEEGLKFMVYLQKENIIDESGMPKERFSAEFPKEGPSILRIQQVVRGDSAAYFCASSPGRGVPYEQYFGPGTRLTVT.

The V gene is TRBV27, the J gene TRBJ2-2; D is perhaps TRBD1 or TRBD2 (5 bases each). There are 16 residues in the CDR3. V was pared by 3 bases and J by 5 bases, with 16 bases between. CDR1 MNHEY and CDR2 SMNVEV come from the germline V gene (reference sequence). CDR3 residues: CASSFFGDPRTGELFF. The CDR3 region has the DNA TGTGCCAGCAGTTTCTTCGGGGACCCCCGAACCGGGGAGCTGTTTTTT.

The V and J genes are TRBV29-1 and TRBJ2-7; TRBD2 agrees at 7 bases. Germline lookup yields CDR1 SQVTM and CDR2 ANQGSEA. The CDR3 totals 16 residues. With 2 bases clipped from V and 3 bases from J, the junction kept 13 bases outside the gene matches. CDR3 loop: CSVEFAGGGRYYEQYF. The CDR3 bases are TGCAGCGTTGAATTCGCCGGCGGCGGGAGATACTACGAGCAGTACTTC.

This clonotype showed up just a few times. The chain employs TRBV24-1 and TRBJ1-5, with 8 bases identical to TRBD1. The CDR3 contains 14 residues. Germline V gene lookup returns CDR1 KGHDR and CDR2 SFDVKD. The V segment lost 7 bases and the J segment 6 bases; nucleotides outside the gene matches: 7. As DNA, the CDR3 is TGTGCCACCAGCGTGACAGGGGTCAGTCAGCCCCAGCATTTT. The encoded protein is CATSVTGVSQPQHF.

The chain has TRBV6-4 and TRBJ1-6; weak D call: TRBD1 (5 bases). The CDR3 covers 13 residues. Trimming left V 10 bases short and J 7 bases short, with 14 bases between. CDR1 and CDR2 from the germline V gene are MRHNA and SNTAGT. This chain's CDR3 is CATGTRTNSPLHF. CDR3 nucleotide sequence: TGTGCCACAGGGACCCGGACCAATTCACCCCTCCACTTT.

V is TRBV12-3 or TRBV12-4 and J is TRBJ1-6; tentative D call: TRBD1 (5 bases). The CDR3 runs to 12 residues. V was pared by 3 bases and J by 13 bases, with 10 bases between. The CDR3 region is CASSFAGLPLHF. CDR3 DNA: TGTGCCAGCAGTTTTGCAGGGCTTCCCCTCCACTTT.

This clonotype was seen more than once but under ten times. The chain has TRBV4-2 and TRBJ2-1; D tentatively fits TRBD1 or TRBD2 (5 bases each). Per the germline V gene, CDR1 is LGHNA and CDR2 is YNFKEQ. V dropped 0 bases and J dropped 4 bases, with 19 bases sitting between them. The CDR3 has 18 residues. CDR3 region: CASSQDWVGTDFYNEQFF. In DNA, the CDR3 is TGTGCCAGCAGCCAAGATTGGGTAGGGACCGACTTTTACAATGAGCAGTTCTTC.

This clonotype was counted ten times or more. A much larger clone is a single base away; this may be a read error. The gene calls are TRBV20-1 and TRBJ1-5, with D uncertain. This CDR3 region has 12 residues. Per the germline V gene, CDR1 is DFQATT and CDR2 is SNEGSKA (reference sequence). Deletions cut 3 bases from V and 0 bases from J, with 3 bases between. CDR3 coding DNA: TGCAGTGCTAGTGATAGCAATCAGCCCCAGCATTTT. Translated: CSASDSNQPQHF.

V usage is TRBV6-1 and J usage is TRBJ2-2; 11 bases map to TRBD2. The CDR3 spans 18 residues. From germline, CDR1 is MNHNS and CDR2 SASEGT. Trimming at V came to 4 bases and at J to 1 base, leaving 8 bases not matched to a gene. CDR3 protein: CASSVITGTSGNTGELFF. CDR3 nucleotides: TGTGCCAGCAGTGTAATCACCGGGACTAGCGGGAACACCGGGGAGCTGTTTTTT.

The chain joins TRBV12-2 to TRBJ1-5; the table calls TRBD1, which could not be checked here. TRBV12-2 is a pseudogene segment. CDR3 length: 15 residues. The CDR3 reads CASRCPWGRVKVQHF. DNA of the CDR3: TGTGCAAGTCGCTGCCCTTGGGGGCGGGTCAAGGTCCAGCATTTT.

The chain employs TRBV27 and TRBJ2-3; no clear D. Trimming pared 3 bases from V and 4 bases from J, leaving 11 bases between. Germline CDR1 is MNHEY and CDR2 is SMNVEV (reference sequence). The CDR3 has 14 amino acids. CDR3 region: CASSLGGYPDTQYF. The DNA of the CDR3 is TGTGCCAGCAGTTTGGGTGGGTACCCAGATACGCAGTATTTT.

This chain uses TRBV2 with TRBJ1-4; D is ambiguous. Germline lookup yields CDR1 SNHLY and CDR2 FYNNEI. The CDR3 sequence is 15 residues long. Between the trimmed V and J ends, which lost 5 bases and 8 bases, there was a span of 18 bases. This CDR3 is CASSTPSGLAEKLFF. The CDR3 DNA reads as TGTGCCAGCAGTACTCCCAGCGGTCTAGCGGAAAAACTGTTTTTT.

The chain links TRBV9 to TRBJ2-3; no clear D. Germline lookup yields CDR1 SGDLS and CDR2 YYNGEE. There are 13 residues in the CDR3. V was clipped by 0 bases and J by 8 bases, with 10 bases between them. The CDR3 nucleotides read TGTGCCAGCAGCGTAGCCGGTGGAGTTACGCAGTATTTT. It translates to CASSVAGGVTQYF.

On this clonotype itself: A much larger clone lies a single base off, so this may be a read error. The CDR3, as DNA: TGCGCCAGCAGCTTGGCCGGAATGAACACTGAAGCTTTATTT. Translating it yields CASSLAGMNTEALF. The chain couples TRBV5-1 to TRBJ1-1; D call uncertain. This CDR3 region has 14 residues. CDR1 is SGHRS, CDR2 YFSETQ, per germline.

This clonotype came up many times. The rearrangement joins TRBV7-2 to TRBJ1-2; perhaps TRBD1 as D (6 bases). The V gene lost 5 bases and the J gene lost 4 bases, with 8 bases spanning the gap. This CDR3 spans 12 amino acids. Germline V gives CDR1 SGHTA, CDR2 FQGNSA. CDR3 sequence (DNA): TGTGCCAGCAGCCAGGGGACCTATGGCTACACCTTC. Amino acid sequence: CASSQGTYGYTF. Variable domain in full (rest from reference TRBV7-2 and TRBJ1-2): GAGVSQSPSNKVTEKGKDVELRCDPISGHTALYWYRQSLGQGLEFLIYFQGNSAPDKSGLPSDRFSAERTGGSVSTLTIQRTQQEDSAVYLCASSQGTYGYTFGSGTRLTVV.

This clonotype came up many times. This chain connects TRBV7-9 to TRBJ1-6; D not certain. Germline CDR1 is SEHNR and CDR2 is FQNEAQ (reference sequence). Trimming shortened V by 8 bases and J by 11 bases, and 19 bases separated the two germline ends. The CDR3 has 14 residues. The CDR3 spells CASALGSSSAPLHF. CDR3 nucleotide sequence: TGTGCCAGCGCCTTGGGGTCCTCAAGCGCACCCCTCCACTTT.